One sample yielded the 26 T cell receptor beta chains listed below, sequenced in a study of cytomegalovirus exposure and HLA in healthy donors (dated by TCRdb to the late 2010s). The library was generated by the immunoSEQ multiplex PCR assay. For the multiplex PCR, a mixture combining 60 forward primers for TCR Vbeta segments and 13 reverse primers for TCR Jbeta segments was used. TCRdb retrieved this table from immuneACCESS and kept in-frame rearrangements only. Not all clones are present; in checked studies, unresolved V genes account for under half, and no reason is known for the remainder. The sample table shows about 86,000 clones, and around three quarters are seen once. The ten largest clones capture under 8.5% of the sample. Sequenced sample: PBMCs. These receptors were obtained from a man aged 55 to 70 in good health and CMV-seronegative.

J is TRBJ1-4 and V is TRBV5-4; TRBD1 matches at 10 bases. Losses at the gene ends were 0 bases for V and 8 bases for J; bases not matched to a gene: 1. This CDR3 comprises 14 residues. Germline V CDR1 and CDR2: SGHNT, YYREEE (reference sequence). The CDR3 here is CASSLGGQGEKLFF. The CDR3, as DNA: TGTGCCAGCAGCTTGGGGGGACAGGGGGAAAAACTGTTTTTT.

This chain joins TRBV4-1 and TRBJ2-1, with 7 bases lining up with TRBD2. CDR1 is MGHRA and CDR2 is YSYEKL in the germline V gene. This CDR3 spans 17 amino acids. Trimming took 2 bases from V and 0 from J; bases not matched to a gene: 7. The CDR3 region has the DNA TGCGCCAGCAGCCAACTCCCAGCGGGGCCCTCCTACAATGAGCAGTTCTTC. Translated, it gives CASSQLPAGPSYNEQFF.

The V and J genes are TRBV30 and TRBJ1-5; maybe TRBD1 (5 bases). This CDR3 has 16 amino acids. The germline V and J ends were trimmed by 3 bases and 2 bases, with 17 bases remaining between them. Looked up from germline, CDR1 is GTSNPN and CDR2 is SVGIG (reference sequence). The CDR3 region has the DNA TGTGCCTGGAGGCCGGGTGTGGCGGGGGGCAATCAGCCCCAGCATTTT. Protein sequence: CAWRPGVAGGNQPQHF.

The CDR3: CASSLPGLAGGGELFF. DNA of the CDR3: TGTGCCAGCAGTTTACCGGGACTAGCGGGAGGTGGGGAGCTGTTTTTT. The chain has TRBV28 and TRBJ2-2, with 15 bases identical to TRBD2. The CDR3 loop spans 16 amino acids. V lost 2 bases and J lost 8; bases outside the gene matches: 3. Looked up from germline, CDR1 is MDHEN and CDR2 is SYDVKM.

The genes are TRBV29-1 and TRBJ2-1; the match to TRBD2 covers 11 bases. The germline gives CDR1 SQVTM, CDR2 ANQGSEA. CDR3 size: 16 residues. V shed 4 bases, J shed 4 bases, and the junction held 9 bases outside the gene matches. The CDR3 spells CSVGWGLAGGYNEQFF. The CDR3 DNA reads TGCAGCGTTGGGTGGGGGCTAGCGGGAGGATACAATGAGCAGTTCTTC.

A few counts support this clone. The chain couples TRBV5-1 to TRBJ2-7; no clear D gene. The CDR3 spans 15 residues. Per germline, CDR1 SGHRS and CDR2 YFSETQ. Trimming removed 4 bases at V and 3 bases at J, with 17 bases between. In nucleotides, the CDR3 is TGCGCCAGCAGCCCCGAAGCCGGAGTCGTCTACGAGCAGTACTTC. Its translation is CASSPEAGVVYEQYF.

The V and J genes are TRBV28 and TRBJ2-6, with D possibly matching TRBD1 (5 bases). Trimming shortened V by 5 bases and J by 0 bases, and 8 bases separated the two germline ends. The CDR3 has 15 amino acids. Germline CDR1 is MDHEN and CDR2 is SYDVKM. Here the CDR3 reads CASSRTGSGANVLTF. DNA of the CDR3: TGTGCCAGCAGTCGAACAGGCTCTGGGGCCAACGTCCTGACTTTC.

This clone was picked up a small number of times. This chain links TRBV6-1 with TRBJ1-5; D might be TRBD1 (6 bases). The CDR3 runs 14 residues. V lost 5 bases to trimming and J lost 7 bases, with 15 bases between them. Germline CDR1 MNHNS, CDR2 SASEGT. The CDR3 is CASSKNRVDQPQHF. For the CDR3, the DNA is TGTGCCAGCAGTAAGAACAGGGTAGACCAGCCCCAGCATTTT.

The V call is TRBV7-2, the J call TRBJ2-5; weak D call: TRBD2 (7 bases). The length of the CDR3 is 15 residues. Per the germline V gene, CDR1 is SGHTA and CDR2 is FQGNSA. The V and J ends lost 3 bases and 6 bases respectively, with 17 bases between them. CDR3 DNA sequence: TGTGCCAGCAGCTTGGTGGGGGGGCCCTTAAAGACCCAGTACTTC. It specifies CASSLVGGPLKTQYF. The full variable domain, in which reference TRBV7-2 and TRBJ2-5 provide the parts outside the CDR3, is GAGVSQSPSNKVTEKGKDVELRCDPISGHTALYWYRQSLGQGLEFLIYFQGNSAPDKSGLPSDRFSAERTGGSVSTLTIQRTQQEDSAVYLCASSLVGGPLKTQYFGPGTRLLVL.

The V call is TRBV7-9, the J call TRBJ2-5; D unclear. Trimming shortened V by 1 base and J by 3 bases, and 9 bases separated the two germline ends. Looked up from germline, CDR1 is SEHNR and CDR2 is FQNEAQ (reference sequence). The CDR3 covers 14 residues. CDR3 sequence (DNA): TGTGCCAGCAGCTTAGTGACTCCTAAAGAGACCCAGTACTTC. Translated, it gives CASSLVTPKETQYF.

The chain combines TRBV5-1 with TRBJ2-5, with 8 bases matching TRBD2. The CDR3 covers 16 residues. J gave up 3 bases and V 4 bases, and 11 bases lay outside the gene matches. Germline lookup yields CDR1 SGHRS and CDR2 YFSETQ. The DNA for the CDR3 is TGCGCCAGCAGCCCTTTAGCGGGACTGCAGGAAGAGACCCAGTACTTC. It translates to CASSPLAGLQEETQYF.

V and J are TRBV28 and TRBJ2-1, with TRBD1 matching over 9 bases. Germline values: CDR1 MDHEN, CDR2 SYDVKM. Trimming cost V 6 bases and J 4 bases; bases outside gene matches: 4. The CDR3 is 14 residues long. CDR3 sequence (DNA): TGTGCCAGCAGCACAGGGGGCGCTTACAATGAGCAGTTCTTC. Amino acid sequence: CASSTGGAYNEQFF.

This chain connects TRBV6-6 to TRBJ2-1, with TRBD2 matching 9 bases. The CDR3 spans 13 residues. CDR1 MNHNY and CDR2 SVGAGI come from the germline V gene (reference sequence). J was trimmed by 5 bases and V by 8 bases; bases with no gene match: 4. As DNA, the CDR3 is TGTGCCAGCTTGCGGGGGGGGAACAATGAGCAGTTCTTC. Protein sequence: CASLRGGNNEQFF.

This sequence joins TRBV19 and TRBJ2-1, with 8 bases fitting TRBD1. This CDR3 comprises 14 residues. Germline CDR1 and CDR2: LNHDA and SQIVND (reference sequence). V shed 10 bases, J shed 3 bases, and the junction held 8 bases outside the gene matches. The CDR3 protein is CATLKDRDYNEQFF. The CDR3 DNA follows: TGTGCCACCCTAAAGGACAGGGACTACAATGAGCAGTTCTTC.

A remark on this clone: The junction departs from the called germline gene at one end, perhaps through a read error. This chain uses TRBV2 with TRBJ1-1; TRBD1 is a possible D gene (6 bases). This CDR3 is 14 amino acids long. The germline gives CDR1 SNHLY, CDR2 FYNNEI. The CDR3 spells CASREGQLNTEAFF. The CDR3 nucleotides read TGTGCCAGCAGGGAAGGACAGTTGAACACTGAAGCTTTCTTT.

The chain couples TRBV28 to TRBJ2-3, with TRBD2 matching over 12 bases. The V and J ends lost 5 bases and 6 bases, in that order; junction bases with no gene match: 9. This CDR3 is 16 amino acids long. Germline V gene sequence: CDR1 MDHEN, CDR2 SYDVKM. CDR3 sequence reads: CASSRSSGRASDTQYF. CDR3 DNA sequence: TGTGCCAGCAGTAGATCTAGCGGGAGGGCCTCTGATACGCAGTATTTT.

The rearrangement joins TRBV19 to TRBJ1-4; the D gene is possibly TRBD1 (6 bases). The CDR3 contains 14 residues. The V and J ends lost 6 bases and 5 bases respectively, with 13 bases between them. Germline loops: CDR1 LNHDA, CDR2 SQIVND (reference sequence). CDR3 loop: CASSQPGANEKLFF. CDR3 bases: TGTGCCAGTAGCCAACCAGGGGCGAATGAAAAACTGTTTTTT.

V and J are TRBV6-1 and TRBJ2-4; D is unresolved. V dropped 6 bases and J dropped 2 bases, with 5 bases sitting between them. Germline V gives CDR1 MNHNS, CDR2 SASEGT. This CDR3 contains 12 residues. The CDR3 nucleotides read TGTGCCAGCAGCCCAACCAAAAACATTCAGTACTTC. Its protein is CASSPTKNIQYF.

This clone was found a few times. J is TRBJ2-1 and V is TRBV25-1; 10 bases match TRBD1. CDR3 length: 16 residues. CDR1 and CDR2 from the germline V gene are MGHDK and SYGVNS. After removal of 1 base from V and 4 bases from J, the junction contained 4 bases not matched to a gene. The CDR3 loop reads CASSEFAGQGYNEQFF. The CDR3 nucleotides are TGTGCCAGCAGTGAATTCGCGGGACAGGGGTACAATGAGCAGTTCTTC.

The genes are TRBV10-1 and TRBJ2-7; D not certain. V dropped 6 bases and J dropped 3 bases, with 21 bases sitting between them. CDR1 is WNHNN, CDR2 SYGVQD, per germline (reference sequence). This CDR3 has 16 amino acids. DNA of the CDR3: TGCGCCAGCAGCGCCCGCAGCCAGAGACTCAACTACGAGCAGTACTTC. Protein product: CASSARSQRLNYEQYF.

This CDR3 is CASSVRGDTEAFF. CDR3 nucleotide sequence: TGTGCCAGCAGCGTGCGGGGGGACACTGAAGCTTTCTTT. V usage is TRBV9 and J usage is TRBJ1-1; tentatively, D is TRBD1 (5 bases). V lost 2 bases and J lost 3, with 8 bases in between. The CDR3 covers 13 residues. Per the germline V gene, CDR1 is SGDLS and CDR2 is YYNGEE.

This chain connects TRBV25-1 to TRBJ1-6, with 8 bases identical to TRBD1. Germline loops: CDR1 MGHDK, CDR2 SYGVNS. Trimming took 4 bases from V and 7 from J; bases not matched to a gene: 6. The CDR3 covers 15 residues. The CDR3 nucleotides are TGTGCCAGCAGTGCTCTGACAGGGGCAAATTCACCCCTCCACTTT. Its protein is CASSALTGANSPLHF.

This clone was observed a single time. The V call is TRBV7-9, the J call TRBJ2-1; 7 bases align to TRBD1. Germline V gene lookup returns CDR1 SEHNR and CDR2 FQNEAQ (reference sequence). The CDR3 length is 16 residues. Trimming removed 5 bases from V and 2 bases from J; junction bases left unmatched: 9. CDR3 loop: CASSPRRDRAYNEQFF. The CDR3 DNA reads as TGTGCCAGCAGCCCCCGGCGAGACAGGGCCTACAATGAGCAGTTCTTC.

This clone occurred a few times. The chain joins TRBV7-2 to TRBJ2-2; tentatively, D is TRBD1 (6 bases). Germline-derived CDR1 and CDR2 are SGHTA and FQGNSA. The V end was cut by 5 bases, the J end by 6 bases, with 13 bases between. The CDR3 spans 14 residues. In DNA, the CDR3 is TGTGCCAGCAGCCGGATTGGGGGCGCCGGGGAGCTGTTTTTT. This translates into CASSRIGGAGELFF. The full variable domain, completed using reference TRBV7-2 and TRBJ2-2, is GAGVSQSPSNKVTEKGKDVELRCDPISGHTALYWYRQSLGQGLEFLIYFQGNSAPDKSGLPSDRFSAERTGGSVSTLTIQRTQQEDSAVYLCASSRIGGAGELFFGEGSRLTVL.

This chain links TRBV19 with TRBJ1-5; the D is unclear. The germline CDR1 and CDR2 sequences are LNHDA and SQIVND (reference sequence). This CDR3 is built from 14 residues. The germline V and J ends were trimmed by 5 bases and 7 bases, with 15 bases remaining between them. CDR3 DNA sequence: TGTGCCAGTAGTTTCTTCGGGGTTGGCCAGCCCCAGCATTTT. It translates to CASSFFGVGQPQHF.

The CDR3 sequence is CASSLQFSGYEQYF. CDR3 DNA: TGTGCCAGCAGCTTACAGTTTAGCGGGTACGAGCAGTACTTC. This sequence joins TRBV11-2 and TRBJ2-7, with 7 nucleotides matching TRBD2. This CDR3 has 14 residues. Germline V gives CDR1 SGHAT, CDR2 FQNNGV. The V gene end was trimmed by 2 bases and the J gene end by 4 bases; junction bases not matched to a gene: 5.